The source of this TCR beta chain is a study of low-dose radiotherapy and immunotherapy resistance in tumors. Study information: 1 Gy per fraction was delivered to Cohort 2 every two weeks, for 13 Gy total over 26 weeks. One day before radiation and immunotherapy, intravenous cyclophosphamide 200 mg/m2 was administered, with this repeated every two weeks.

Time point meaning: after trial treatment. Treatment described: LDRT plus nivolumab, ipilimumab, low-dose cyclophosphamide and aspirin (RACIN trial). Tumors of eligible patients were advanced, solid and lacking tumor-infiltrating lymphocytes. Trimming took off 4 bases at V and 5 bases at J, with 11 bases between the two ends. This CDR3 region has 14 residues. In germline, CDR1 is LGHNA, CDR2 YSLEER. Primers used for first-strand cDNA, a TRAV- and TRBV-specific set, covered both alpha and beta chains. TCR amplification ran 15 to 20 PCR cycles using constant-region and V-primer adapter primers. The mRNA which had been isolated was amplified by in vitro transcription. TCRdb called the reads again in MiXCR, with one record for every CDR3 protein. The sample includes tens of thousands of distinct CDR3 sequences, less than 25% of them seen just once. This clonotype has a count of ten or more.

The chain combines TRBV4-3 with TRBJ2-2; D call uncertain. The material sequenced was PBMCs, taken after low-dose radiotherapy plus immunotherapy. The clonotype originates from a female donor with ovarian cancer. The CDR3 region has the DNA TGCGCCAGCAGCCGTCTCTTGGGGACCGGGGAGCTGTTTTTT. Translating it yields CASSRLLGTGELFF.